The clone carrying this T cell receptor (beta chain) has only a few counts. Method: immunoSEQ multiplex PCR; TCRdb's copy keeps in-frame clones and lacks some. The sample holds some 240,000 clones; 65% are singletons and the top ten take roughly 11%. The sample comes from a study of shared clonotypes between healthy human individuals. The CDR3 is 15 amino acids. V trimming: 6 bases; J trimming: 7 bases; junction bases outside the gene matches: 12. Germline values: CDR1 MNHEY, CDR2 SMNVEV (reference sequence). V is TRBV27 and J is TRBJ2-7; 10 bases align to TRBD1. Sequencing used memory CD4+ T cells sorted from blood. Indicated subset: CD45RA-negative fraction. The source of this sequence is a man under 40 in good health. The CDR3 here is CASRELGTGAGEQYF. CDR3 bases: TGTGCCAGCAGGGAGTTGGGGACAGGGGCGGGAGAGCAGTACTTC.